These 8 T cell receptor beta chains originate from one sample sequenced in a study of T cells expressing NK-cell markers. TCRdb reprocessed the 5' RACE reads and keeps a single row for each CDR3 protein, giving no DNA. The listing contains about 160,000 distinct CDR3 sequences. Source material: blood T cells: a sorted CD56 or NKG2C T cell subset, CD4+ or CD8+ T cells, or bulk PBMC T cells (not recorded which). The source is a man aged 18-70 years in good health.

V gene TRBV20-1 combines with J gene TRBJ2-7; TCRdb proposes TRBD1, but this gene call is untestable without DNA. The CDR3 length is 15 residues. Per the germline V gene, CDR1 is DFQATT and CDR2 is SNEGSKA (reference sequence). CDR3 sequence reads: CSARDWSGQDYEQYF.

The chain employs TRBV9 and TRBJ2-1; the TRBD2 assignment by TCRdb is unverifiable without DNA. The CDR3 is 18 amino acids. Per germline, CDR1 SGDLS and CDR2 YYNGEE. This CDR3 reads CASSAPPTSGVTYNEQFF.

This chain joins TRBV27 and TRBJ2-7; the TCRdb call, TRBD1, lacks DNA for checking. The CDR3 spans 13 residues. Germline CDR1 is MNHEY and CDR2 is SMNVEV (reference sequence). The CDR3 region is CASGRDRTYEQYF.

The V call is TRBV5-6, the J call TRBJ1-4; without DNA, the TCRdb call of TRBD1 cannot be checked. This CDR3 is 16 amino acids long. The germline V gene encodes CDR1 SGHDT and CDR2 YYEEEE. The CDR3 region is CASSFLGTGFNEKLFF.

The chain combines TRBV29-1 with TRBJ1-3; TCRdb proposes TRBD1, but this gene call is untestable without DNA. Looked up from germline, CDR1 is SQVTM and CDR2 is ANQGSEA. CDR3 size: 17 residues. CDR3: CSVESRRQGLSGNTIYF.

This CDR3 reads CASSLDPGLALYEQYF. J is TRBJ2-7 and V is TRBV7-8; TCRdb returns TRBD2, unconfirmable since there is no DNA. The CDR3 totals 16 residues. Germline CDR1 SGHVS, CDR2 FQNEAQ.

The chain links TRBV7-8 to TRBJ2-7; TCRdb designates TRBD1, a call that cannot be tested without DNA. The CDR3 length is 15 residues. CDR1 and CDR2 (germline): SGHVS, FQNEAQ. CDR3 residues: CASSLLGTGGYEQYF. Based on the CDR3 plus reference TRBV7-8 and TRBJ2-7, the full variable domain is GAGVSQSPRYKVAKRGQDVALRCDPISGHVSLFWYQQALGQGPEFLTYFQNEAQLDKSGLPSDRFFAERPEGSVSTLKIQRTQQEDSAVYLCASSLLGTGGYEQYFGPGTRLTVT.

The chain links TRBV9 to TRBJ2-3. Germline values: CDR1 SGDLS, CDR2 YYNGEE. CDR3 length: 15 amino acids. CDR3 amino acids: CASSALLSWADTQYF.